In this sample, the clone carrying this TCR beta chain turned up once. Germline CDR1 is SGDLS and CDR2 is YYNGEE. This CDR3 is built from 14 residues. Trimming pared 3 bases from V and 0 bases from J, leaving 9 bases between. Assignments of participants to cohorts depended upon their own reported clinical history. Data came from immunoSEQ multiplex PCR; TCRdb stores just in-frame clones and leaves some out. This sample has 450,000 or so clones; around 90% occur once, and the top ten carry about 0.6%. The source of the sample is a study of blood T cell repertoires in COVID-19. The receptor's source is a man between 18 and 29 years old who had recovered from COVID-19. The chain joins TRBV9 to TRBJ1-1; D remains unclear. The material sequenced was PBMCs or T cells enriched from blood (not recorded which). CDR3 DNA sequence: TGTGCCAGCAGCGACACAGACCTGAACACTGAAGCTTTCTTT. Protein sequence: CASSDTDLNTEAFF.